Listed here is a single TCR beta chain. Antigen specificity is unknown. The CDR3 sequence is 13 residues long. Germline-derived CDR1 and CDR2 are LNHDA and SQIVND (reference sequence). V lost 5 bases and J 0 bases, leaving 7 bases between the germline ends. Around 30,000 T cell genomes (roughly 220 ng DNA) went into each sorted-subset replicate. Clones were read by immunoSEQ multiplex PCR, and TCRdb kept only the in-frame ones, dropping some. The sample lists about 770,000 clones; approximately 77% were seen once. The record originates from a study of shared clonotypes between healthy human individuals. Whole-study findings and limits: Non-shared clonotypes were found to have lower generation probabilities than the clonotypes that were shared by all four of the sorted-subset donors.

The genes are TRBV19 and TRBJ1-1; D gene uncertain. The TCR originated in a woman younger than 45 in good health. Sequencing input: memory CD4+ T cells sorted from blood. Regarding subset: CD45RA-negative fraction. The CDR3 here is CASSPFLNTEAFF. CDR3 bases: TGTGCCAGTAGTCCCTTTTTGAACACTGAAGCTTTCTTT.